The sequence of this T cell receptor beta chain was determined in a study of T cells in Graves' hyperthyroidism and ophthalmopathy. This clonotype was observed at least ten times. The CDR3 sequence is 13 residues long. V lost 5 bases and J lost 10, with 15 bases in between. The V gene's germline CDR1 is SEHNR and CDR2 FQNEAQ (reference sequence). Across 18 months, stable Graves' hyperthyroidism was marked by no progression to ophthalmopathy. Amplification yielded TCR beta CDR3 regions, with RNA transcripts as the source. During a first-round RT-PCR of the TCR CDR3, the HTBI primer set was used. TCRdb itself ran the multiplex PCR reads through MiXCR, one entry per CDR3 protein. The sample yields around 450,000 distinct CDR3 sequences, approximately 14% seen once.

The TCR comes from a young woman with Graves' hyperthyroidism. The sequencing sample was made of blood. The chain is built from TRBV7-9 and TRBJ2-1, with unresolved D. The CDR3 bases are TGTGCCAGCAGCCGGACGTCTGTGGTAGAGCAGTTCTTC. This encodes CASSRTSVVEQFF.